The 9 T cell receptor beta chains below were found in one sample sequenced in a study of monozygotic twins with inflammatory bowel disease. Reprocessing the 5' RACE reads, TCRdb reports a single entry for every CDR3 protein and omits DNA. The sample table sets out some 170,000 distinct CDR3 sequences. What was sequenced was blood. The source of these receptors is a human donor with ulcerative colitis or Crohn's disease, or a healthy co-twin of an affected twin (not recorded which).

The chain links TRBV5-1 to TRBJ2-1; with no DNA, the TCRdb D assignment of TRBD1 cannot be verified. Germline assignment: CDR1 SGHRS and CDR2 YFSETQ. The CDR3 is made up of 14 amino acids. The CDR3 sequence is CASRGQGAQNEQFF.

The chain is built from TRBV5-1 and TRBJ1-2; TCRdb calls TRBD1, which cannot be checked without DNA. CDR3 size: 14 residues. Germline V gene lookup returns CDR1 SGHRS and CDR2 YFSETQ. CDR3 loop: CASSLLGGGDGYTF.

The chain uses TRBV20-1 and TRBJ1-1; TCRdb gives TRBD1 as the D gene, but with no DNA this cannot be confirmed. From germline, CDR1 is DFQATT and CDR2 SNEGSKA (reference sequence). The CDR3 has 12 amino acids. CDR3 loop: CSAGRSNTEAFF.

This chain links TRBV7-6 with TRBJ2-5. Germline V gives CDR1 SGHVS, CDR2 FNYEAQ. This CDR3 is built from 14 residues. CDR3 residues: CASSLIRRQETQYF.

The rearrangement joins TRBV5-1 to TRBJ2-7; the TCRdb call, TRBD1, lacks DNA for checking. This CDR3 region has 13 residues. Germline CDR1 is SGHRS and CDR2 is YFSETQ. CDR3 in amino acids: CASSRDGPYEQYF.

The chain carries TRBV5-6 and TRBJ2-3; TCRdb returns TRBD2, unconfirmable since there is no DNA. CDR1 is SGHDT and CDR2 is YYEEEE in the germline V gene. The CDR3 length is 18 residues. The CDR3 is CASSFLFTAGGPSDTQYF.

The rearrangement joins TRBV16 to TRBJ2-7; TCRdb selects TRBD2, and the lack of DNA leaves this call unchecked. Germline CDR1 is KGHSY and CDR2 is FQNENV. The CDR3 has 14 residues. The chain's CDR3 is CASSPFGGFYEQYF.

The chain combines TRBV29-1 with TRBJ2-7. Germline loops: CDR1 SQVTM, CDR2 ANQGSEA. The CDR3 is 14 residues long. CDR3 amino acids: CSVELGPSSYEQYF.

Here the CDR3 reads CASSLAAGQRNQPQHF. The gene calls are TRBV5-6 and TRBJ1-5. Germline CDR1 SGHDT, CDR2 YYEEEE. CDR3 length: 16 amino acids.